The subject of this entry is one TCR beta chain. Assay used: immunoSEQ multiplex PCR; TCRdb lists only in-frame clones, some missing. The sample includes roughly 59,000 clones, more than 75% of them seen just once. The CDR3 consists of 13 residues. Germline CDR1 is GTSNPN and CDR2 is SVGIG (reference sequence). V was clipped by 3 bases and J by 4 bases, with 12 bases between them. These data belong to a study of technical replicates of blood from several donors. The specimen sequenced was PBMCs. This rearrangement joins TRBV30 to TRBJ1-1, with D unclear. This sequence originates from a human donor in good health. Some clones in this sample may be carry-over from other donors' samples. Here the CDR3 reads CAWRYSGSTEAFF. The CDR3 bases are TGTGCCTGGAGGTACTCTGGTAGCACTGAAGCTTTCTTT.